This T cell receptor beta chain originates from a study of identical twins. TCRdb redid the calling of the 5' RACE reads with MiXCR, one entry per CDR3 protein. The sample has around 240,000 distinct CDR3 sequences, roughly a tenth seen once; the top ten hold 9% to 10%. The CDR3 length is 13 residues. Findings and limits, study-wide: Modelling approaches yielded underestimates of out-of-frame TCR alpha sharing between monozygotic twins.

Donors uniformly comprised healthy Caucasians. In regard to this clonotype: The antigen is unknown. An end of the junction does not agree with germline; a read error may underlie this.

The TCR sequence derives from a man in his fifties in good health. The sequencing input was memory T cells sorted from blood. This rearrangement joins TRBV12-3 or TRBV12-4 to TRBJ1-1; D not resolved. CDR3 in amino acids: CATSSRHYTEAFF. The CDR3, as DNA: TGTGCCACCAGTTCCCGTCATTACACTGAAGCTTTCTTT.